Listed here are 21 T cell receptor beta chains from one sample, sequenced in a study of blood T cells in healthy people across ages. A J-beta primer mix and a sample-barcoded 5' primer were used in a second PCR of roughly 6 to 11 cycles. TCRdb passed the 5' RACE reads through MiXCR, listing each CDR3 protein once. The table shows roughly 1,500,000 distinct CDR3 sequences, with 30% to 35% occurring only once. The sample was blood. These receptors came from a woman in her 30s in good health.

This clonotype came up many times. The V and J genes are TRBV20-1 and TRBJ2-3; TRBD2 might be the D (6 bases). Germline CDR1 reads DFQATT; CDR2 reads SNEGSKA (reference sequence). The CDR3 is 15 amino acids. The V gene lost 5 bases and the J gene lost 2 bases, with 17 bases spanning the gap. CDR3 sequence (DNA): TGCAGTGCTGTCCGGGCGGCGGGAATCACAGATACGCAGTATTTT. Translating it yields CSAVRAAGITDTQYF.

V is TRBV5-1 and J is TRBJ2-1; 8 positions agree with TRBD2. V shed 2 bases, J shed 6 bases, and the junction held 7 bases outside the gene matches. Germline assignment: CDR1 SGHRS and CDR2 YFSETQ. The CDR3 has 15 residues. CDR3 loop: CASSLNAGGINEQFF. Written as DNA, the CDR3 is TGCGCCAGCAGCTTAAATGCGGGAGGCATCAATGAGCAGTTCTTC.

Remarks on this clonotype: The germline gene is not matched at one end of the junction; a read error may be the cause. The V call is TRBV4-2, the J call TRBJ2-3, with 11 nucleotides matching TRBD2. Germline V gene data show CDR1 as LGHNA and CDR2 as YNFKEQ. This CDR3 has 19 residues. DNA for the CDR3: TGTGCCAGCAGCCAAGACCCTACCACTGGACTAGCGGGCACAGGTACGCAGTATTTT. Translation gives CASSQDPTTGLAGTGTQYF.

Notes on this clonotype: A much larger clone lies one base from this, so it may be a read error. This rearrangement joins TRBV25-1 to TRBJ2-7; D unresolved. This CDR3 has 12 amino acids. CDR1 and CDR2 from the germline V gene are MGHDK and SYGVNS. The CDR3 reads CAGSEYGGEQYF. The CDR3 DNA follows: TGTGCCGGCAGTGAATACGGCGGCGAGCAGTACTTC.

This rearrangement joins TRBV12-3 or TRBV12-4 to TRBJ2-7, with TRBD2 identical over 8 bases. With 3 bases clipped from V and 4 bases from J, the junction kept 8 bases outside the gene matches. CDR3 length equals 15 residues. CDR3 coding DNA: TGTGCCAGCAGTTTGGGAAGCGGGAGCGAGTACGAGCAGTACTTC. It encodes CASSLGSGSEYEQYF.

The V and J genes are TRBV4-1 and TRBJ1-6, with 7 bases identical to TRBD1. The CDR3 spans 15 residues. Losses at the gene ends were 0 bases for V and 12 bases for J; bases not matched to a gene: 8. Germline CDR1 reads MGHRA; CDR2 reads YSYEKL. The CDR3: CASSQERDRWEPLHF. The CDR3 DNA reads TGCGCCAGCAGCCAAGAAAGGGACAGATGGGAACCCCTCCACTTT.

In DNA, the CDR3 is TGTGCCAGCAGCTTACCCACAGGGGGAGACCCCTCCAATGAGCAGTTCTTC. This translates into CASSLPTGGDPSNEQFF. J is TRBJ2-1 and V is TRBV7-8; TRBD1 matches at 8 bases. Germline V gene lookup returns CDR1 SGHVS and CDR2 FQNEAQ. The J segment lost 6 bases and the V segment lost 2 bases, leaving 12 bases of the junction unmatched. The CDR3 runs to 17 residues.

The sample holds many counts of this clonotype. This chain joins TRBV7-2 and TRBJ2-1; TRBD2 is a possible D gene (6 bases). Germline V gene sequence: CDR1 SGHTA, CDR2 FQGNSA. Trimming stripped 5 bases from V and 10 bases from J, with 12 bases between. This CDR3 is built from 12 residues. The CDR3 loop is CASSVSRGEQFF. In nucleotides, the CDR3 is TGTGCCAGCAGCGTATCACGGGGGGAGCAGTTCTTC.

This clonotype has only a few counts. The J gene is TRBJ1-2, the V gene TRBV12-3 or TRBV12-4; tentative D call: TRBD1 (5 bases). CDR3 length equals 17 residues. Trimming stripped 7 bases from V and 7 bases from J, with 28 bases between. DNA for the CDR3: TGTGCCAGCACCCCGTCCGGGATCCCATCCTTCGGGGGTGGCTACACCTTC. It is translated as CASTPSGIPSFGGGYTF.

This clonotype has just one count. The chain carries TRBV29-1 and TRBJ1-1, with a tentative D call TRBD1 (5 bases). The CDR3 sequence is 14 residues long. From germline, CDR1 is SQVTM and CDR2 ANQGSEA. Trimming shortened V by 5 bases and J by 3 bases, and 16 bases separated the two germline ends. CDR3 amino acids: CSVSLGVEDTEAFF. As DNA, the CDR3 is TGCAGCGTTTCGTTGGGGGTAGAGGACACTGAAGCTTTCTTT.

The chain uses TRBV13 and TRBJ1-2; D is uncertain. This CDR3 has 13 residues. Germline V lookup: CDR1 PRHDT, CDR2 FYEKMQ (reference sequence). V lost 4 bases to trimming and J lost 8 bases, with 14 bases between them. CDR3 loop: CASSSQNLLGYTF. CDR3 coding DNA: TGTGCCAGCAGCTCCCAGAACTTGTTGGGCTACACCTTC.

The chain combines TRBV3-1 with TRBJ2-2; 9 bases map to TRBD2. CDR1 is LGHDT and CDR2 is YNNKEL in the germline V gene (reference sequence). V was clipped by 4 bases and J by 1 base; unmatched bases: 4. There are 16 residues in the CDR3. The CDR3, as DNA: TGTGCCAGCAGCCCCAGAGCGGGGGGGAACACCGGGGAGCTGTTTTTT. Protein product: CASSPRAGGNTGELFF.

V gene TRBV6-5 combines with J gene TRBJ1-2, with D possibly being TRBD1 (5 bases). Germline-derived CDR1 and CDR2 are MNHEY and SVGAGI. This CDR3 spans 16 amino acids. The V gene lost 0 bases and the J gene lost 0 bases, with 11 bases spanning the gap. In DNA form, the CDR3 reads TGTGCCAGCAGTTACTCGTTGTCAGGGTCTAACTATGGCTACACCTTC. This encodes CASSYSLSGSNYGYTF.

The chain recombines TRBV28 with TRBJ2-3; D remains ambiguous. Germline V gene data show CDR1 as MDHEN and CDR2 as SYDVKM. The CDR3 length is 12 residues. Trimming took 10 bases from V and 2 from J, leaving 10 bases between them. In DNA form, the CDR3 reads TGTGCCACGGAAGCGCTCACAGATACGCAGTATTTT. This translates into CATEALTDTQYF. The complete variable domain, with remaining parts taken from reference TRBV28 and TRBJ2-3, reads DVKVTQSSRYLVKRTGEKVFLECVQDMDHENMFWYRQDPGLGLRLIYFSYDVKMKEKGDIPEGYSVSREKKERFSLILESASTNQTSMYLCATEALTDTQYFGPGTRLTVL.

This clonotype was counted between two and nine times. The CDR3 here is CASSILTANYGYTF. The CDR3, as DNA: TGTGCCAGCAGCATATTGACCGCTAACTATGGCTACACCTTC. The chain is built from TRBV6-2 or TRBV6-3 and TRBJ1-2; D call uncertain. The V and J ends lost 6 bases and 0 bases respectively, with 11 bases between them. Germline loops: CDR1 MNHEY, CDR2 SVGEGT. CDR3 size: 14 residues.

This clonotype was seen ten or more times. The rearrangement joins TRBV7-9 to TRBJ2-5; TRBD1 matches at 9 bases. Trimming took 5 bases from V and 11 from J; bases not matched to a gene: 12. CDR1 is SEHNR and CDR2 is FQNEAQ in the germline V gene (reference sequence). CDR3 length: 14 residues. This CDR3 is CASSPRDREQEQYF. The CDR3, as DNA: TGTGCCAGCAGCCCCCGGGACAGGGAGCAAGAGCAGTACTTC. Full variable domain (missing parts from reference TRBV7-9 and TRBJ2-5): DTGVSQNPRHKITKRGQNVTFRCDPISEHNRLYWYRQTLGQGPEFLTYFQNEAQLEKSRLLSDRFSAERPKGSFSTLEIQRTEQGDSAMYLCASSPRDREQEQYFGPGTRLLVL.

This clonotype was seen a few times. This sequence may be a read error, since a much larger clone differs from it by one base. The chain joins TRBV4-2 to TRBJ2-1; 9 bases match TRBD2. Germline-derived CDR1 and CDR2 are LGHNA and YNFKEQ. CDR3 length: 16 amino acids. Germline trimming cut 0 bases from V and 8 bases from J; bases unmatched to any gene: 8. In nucleotides, the CDR3 is TGTGCCAGCAGCCAAGATGGGAGCGGGGGGTCGGATGAGCAGTTCTTC. This codes for CASSQDGSGGSDEQFF.

This clonotype came up a few times. The chain uses TRBV28 and TRBJ1-5; D ambiguous. Germline V gives CDR1 MDHEN, CDR2 SYDVKM. The CDR3 consists of 15 residues. The V end was cut by 5 bases, the J end by 1 base, with 12 bases between. The CDR3: CASSRPIGSNQPQHF. DNA of the CDR3: TGTGCCAGCAGTAGGCCCATTGGGAGCAATCAGCCCCAGCATTTT.

The sample holds a few counts of this clonotype. This sequence joins TRBV13 and TRBJ1-2; 9 nucleotides match TRBD1. The CDR3 runs to 14 residues. V trimming: 3 bases; J trimming: 5 bases; junction bases outside the gene matches: 4. Germline CDR1 and CDR2: PRHDT and FYEKMQ (reference sequence). The CDR3 sequence: CASSFRTGEYGYTF. CDR3 bases: TGTGCCAGCAGCTTTCGGACAGGGGAATATGGCTACACCTTC.

This clonotype appeared a single time. This chain connects TRBV20-1 to TRBJ2-7; D gene ambiguous. Germline V lookup: CDR1 DFQATT, CDR2 SNEGSKA (reference sequence). The CDR3 extends over 13 amino acids. Trimming pared 3 bases from V and 7 bases from J, leaving 16 bases between. CDR3 in DNA: TGCAGTGCTAGTGGGCAGCCGTCTCAAGAGCAGTACTTC. It is translated as CSASGQPSQEQYF.

This clonotype showed up many times. The chain couples TRBV13 to TRBJ2-1; 9 nucleotides align to TRBD2. Germline V lookup: CDR1 PRHDT, CDR2 FYEKMQ (reference sequence). The CDR3 is 15 residues long. J lost 4 bases, V lost 3 bases, and 4 bases had no gene match. CDR3 DNA: TGTGCCAGCAGCTTTAGCGGGGGTGCTTACAATGAGCAGTTCTTC. This codes for CASSFSGGAYNEQFF.